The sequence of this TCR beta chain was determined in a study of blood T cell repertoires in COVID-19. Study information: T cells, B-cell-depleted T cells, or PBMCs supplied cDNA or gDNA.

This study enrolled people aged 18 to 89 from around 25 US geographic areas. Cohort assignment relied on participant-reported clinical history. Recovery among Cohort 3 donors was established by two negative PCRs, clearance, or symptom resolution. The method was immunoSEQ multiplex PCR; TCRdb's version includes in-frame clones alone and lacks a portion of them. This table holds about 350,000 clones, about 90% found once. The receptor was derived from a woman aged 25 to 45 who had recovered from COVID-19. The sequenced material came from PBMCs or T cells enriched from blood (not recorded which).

CDR3 residues: CASSLVGGTQYF. CDR3 DNA: TGTGCCAGCAGTTTAGTGGGGGGGACCCAGTACTTC. The chain links TRBV27 to TRBJ2-5, with a tentative D call TRBD2 (6 bases). The V end lost 2 bases, the J end lost 7 bases, and 8 bases lay between the germline ends. From germline, CDR1 is MNHEY and CDR2 SMNVEV (reference sequence). The CDR3 contains 12 residues.